These T cell receptor beta chains were read from a single sample in a study of T cell responses to AZD1222 COVID-19 vaccine. The repertoire was sequenced with immunoSEQ multiplex PCR; TCRdb's copy has only in-frame clones and lacks some. This repertoire shows 95,000 to 100,000 clones, more than 70% found once; its top ten account for under 1.5%. The specimen was peripheral blood, collected on day 0 of AZD1222 vaccination. These receptors were obtained from an adult in good health. Each CDR3 is given without its conserved first and last residue.

TRBV27,TRBJ2-7,ASSQSPGPSYEQY
TRBV5-1,TRBJ1-1,ASSLEGTGALTEAF
TRBV5-1,TRBJ1-1,ASSRDRATEAF
TRBV6-5,TRBJ2-2,ASRVLAGAAGELF
TRBV19,TRBJ2-1,ASSIEGGSYNEQF
TRBV18,TRBJ2-2,ASSPGPGRTRDTGELF
TRBV15,TRBJ1-1,ATSRVLGRATEAF
TRBV18,TRBJ2-7,ASSPAGIVFSEQY
TRBV3-1/TRBV3-2,TRBJ2-1,ASSPLPQLGYNEQF
TRBV30,TRBJ2-5,AWSVGVAPRQETQY
TRBV5-1,TRBJ2-3,ASSSTHGTGMLDTQY
TRBV7-6,TRBJ2-1,ASSSGLATYNEQF
TRBV6-4,TRBJ2-1,ASSDSDYNEQF
TRBV7-8,TRBJ1-2,ASSLGQGSSYT
TRBV7-3,TRBJ2-7,ASSTPGAHEQY
TRBV5-1,TRBJ1-1,ASSLTGANTEAF
TRBV5-5,TRBJ1-6,ASSQDVGRTTSPLH
TRBV28,TRBJ1-1,ASSLSSPGQGYAGAF
TRBV7-8,TRBJ1-1,ASSSQGRGLRDTEAF
TRBV19,TRBJ1-4,ASSPRTGPTNEKLF
TRBV6-2/TRBV6-3,TRBJ2-1,ASSYTSGRDNEQF
TRBV6-2/TRBV6-3,TRBJ2-3,ASSTLTSGTKDTQY
TRBV4-2,TRBJ1-1,ASSQDMGRLTEAF
TRBV20-1,TRBJ2-3,SAKHNTQY
TRBV7-3,TRBJ2-2,ASSLGLGAGGELF
TRBV5-1,TRBJ1-4,ASSLGAGSEKLF
TRBV7-6,TRBJ1-4,ASSVTGTNEKLF
TRBV18,TRBJ2-7,ASSPGQGSSYEQY
TRBV5-8,TRBJ2-3,ASSRGLAGVDTQY
TRBV10-3,TRBJ2-5,ASGGGETQY
TRBV18,TRBJ2-7,ASSQGEPTEQY
TRBV7-2,TRBJ1-5,ASSQTGLNQPQH
TRBV5-4,TRBJ1-1,ASSLEGARNTEAF
TRBV6-5,TRBJ1-6,ASTLFGDSPLH
TRBV27,TRBJ2-5,ASSLSGTGEETQY
TRBV9,TRBJ1-6,ASSATGSSYNSPLH